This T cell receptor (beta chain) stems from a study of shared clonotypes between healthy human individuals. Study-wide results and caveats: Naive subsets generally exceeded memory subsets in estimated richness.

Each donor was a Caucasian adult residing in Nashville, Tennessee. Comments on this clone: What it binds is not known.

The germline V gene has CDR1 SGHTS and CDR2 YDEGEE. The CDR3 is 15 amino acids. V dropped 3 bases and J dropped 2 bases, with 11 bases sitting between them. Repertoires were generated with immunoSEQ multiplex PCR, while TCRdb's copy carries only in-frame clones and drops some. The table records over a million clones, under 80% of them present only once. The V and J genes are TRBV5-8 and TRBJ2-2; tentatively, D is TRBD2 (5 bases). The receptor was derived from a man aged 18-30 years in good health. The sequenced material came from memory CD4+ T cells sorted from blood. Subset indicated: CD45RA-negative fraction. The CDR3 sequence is CASSSGLVNTGELFF. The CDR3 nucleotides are TGTGCCAGCAGCTCCGGACTGGTAAACACCGGGGAGCTGTTTTTT.